The 8 T cell receptor beta chains given below trace back to one sample, sequenced in a study of blood T cell repertoires in COVID-19 (dated by TCRdb to about 2020). Preparation of the library involved the immunoSEQ multiplex PCR assay. This is the immuneACCESS table as TCRdb keeps it, with only in-frame sequences that have V and J called. A part of the clones is gone; compared with another copy, unresolved V genes explain less than half, and the rest is unexplained. A total of about 160,000 clones appear in this sample, 78% of them only once. The ten largest clones take up approximately 15% of the sample. The material sequenced was peripheral blood. The receptor source for this set is a woman of 80 years or more with acute or convalescent COVID-19.

The chain links TRBV20-1 to TRBJ2-3; TRBD2 might be the D (7 bases). Trimming left V 3 bases short and J 4 bases short, with 17 bases between. Germline CDR1 and CDR2: DFQATT and SNEGSKA (reference sequence). The CDR3 has 15 amino acids. CDR3 nucleotides: TGCAGTGCTAGTGGGGGGGGCTTGGGAGCAGATACGCAGTATTTT. Translation: CSASGGGLGADTQYF.

V gene TRBV5-4 combines with J gene TRBJ1-3, with D possibly matching TRBD1 (5 bases). With 9 bases removed from V and 2 bases from J, the gap between germline ends came to 9 bases. The CDR3 sequence is 12 residues long. The germline CDR1 and CDR2 sequences are SGHNT and YYREEE (reference sequence). The CDR3 DNA is TGTGCCACCTCGGACACTGGAAACACCATATATTTT. This sequence encodes CATSDTGNTIYF.

The sample holds a few counts of this clone. V and J are TRBV18 and TRBJ1-2; D is possibly TRBD1 (6 bases). The V end was cut by 3 bases, the J end by 4 bases, with 15 bases between. The CDR3 sequence is 15 residues long. Germline assignment: CDR1 KGHSH and CDR2 LQKENI. The CDR3 is CASSPAPQGIYGYTF. The CDR3 coding sequence is TGTGCCAGCTCACCGGCTCCACAGGGAATCTATGGCTACACCTTC. Together with reference TRBV18 and TRBJ1-2, the CDR3 gives the full variable domain: NAGVMQNPRHLVRRRGQEARLRCSPMKGHSHVYWYRQLPEEGLKFMVYLQKENIIDESGMPKERFSAEFPKEGPSILRIQQVVRGDSAAYFCASSPAPQGIYGYTFGSGTRLTVV.

This sequence joins TRBV4-2 and TRBJ2-7; weak D call: TRBD1 (5 bases). Germline V CDR1 and CDR2: LGHNA, YNFKEQ. With 1 base removed from V and 2 bases from J, the gap between germline ends came to 9 bases. The CDR3 is 14 residues long. CDR3 nucleotides: TGTGCCAGCAGCCAAGGACAGCCCCCCTACGAGCAGTACTTC. It encodes CASSQGQPPYEQYF.

V and J are TRBV9 and TRBJ2-1; D may be TRBD1 (6 bases). Trimming shortened V by 0 bases and J by 12 bases, and 22 bases separated the two germline ends. There are 16 residues in the CDR3. Germline assignment: CDR1 SGDLS and CDR2 YYNGEE. This CDR3 reads CASSVGVAGAAERQFF. The CDR3 DNA follows: TGTGCCAGCAGCGTAGGGGTGGCAGGGGCCGCTGAGAGGCAGTTCTTC.

The rearrangement uses TRBV11-2 and TRBJ1-2; 8 bases agree with TRBD1. This CDR3 spans 15 amino acids. Germline V gene lookup returns CDR1 SGHAT and CDR2 FQNNGV. The V gene end was trimmed by 5 bases and the J gene end by 4 bases; junction bases not matched to a gene: 9. The DNA for the CDR3 is TGTGCCAGCAGCCAGAGACAGGGGACGGTCTATGGCTACACCTTC. Its protein product is CASSQRQGTVYGYTF.

This clone has more than one count but fewer than ten. The chain combines TRBV30 with TRBJ1-1; D remains ambiguous. The germline V and J ends were trimmed by 3 bases and 10 bases, with 15 bases remaining between them. CDR1 and CDR2 from the germline V gene are GTSNPN and SVGIG (reference sequence). The CDR3 sequence is 12 residues long. The DNA for the CDR3 is TGTGCCTGGAGGAGGACGGTGGAGGGAGCTTTCTTT. Translation: CAWRRTVEGAFF.

This clone was observed a handful of times. This sequence joins TRBV2 and TRBJ2-2; D possibly corresponds to TRBD2 (6 bases). This CDR3 spans 14 amino acids. Germline assignment: CDR1 SNHLY and CDR2 FYNNEI. Trimming stripped 7 bases from V and 4 bases from J, with 13 bases between. CDR3 DNA sequence: TGTGCCAGCAAAATTAGCGGACTCACCGGGGAGCTGTTTTTT. It is translated as CASKISGLTGELFF.